This T cell receptor (beta chain) was identified in a study of neoadjuvant anti-PD-1 for oral cavity cancer. Noted time point: after neoadjuvant nivolumab, at surgical resection. Patients had newly diagnosed, untreated stage II-IVA oral cavity squamous cell carcinoma. Patients had HPV-negative, locally advanced oral cavity squamous cell carcinoma. The repertoire was sequenced with immunoSEQ multiplex PCR; TCRdb's copy has only in-frame clones and lacks some. The data show approximately 42,000 clones, 65% to 80% seen once. The CDR3 runs to 16 residues. V gave up 5 bases and J gave up 0 bases, with 14 bases separating them. Germline V gene lookup returns CDR1 MRHNA and CDR2 SNTAGT.

The sample consisted of PBMCs, taken after nivolumab (anti-PD-1) treatment. This clonotype was sampled from a person aged 40 to 85 with oral cavity squamous cell carcinoma. The chain has TRBV6-4 and TRBJ2-1; D call uncertain. The CDR3 region is CASSPGAVSSYNEQFF. In DNA, the CDR3 is TGTGCCAGCAGTCCGGGCGCAGTCAGCTCCTACAATGAGCAGTTCTTC.